The 21 T cell receptor beta chains reported below all come from one sample, sequenced in a study of blood T cell repertoires in COVID-19. Produced via immunoSEQ multiplex PCR; TCRdb's table is partial and in-frame only. This table holds 490,000 or so clones, around nine tenths found once. Sequencing used PBMCs or T cells enriched from blood (not recorded which). These receptors were taken from a woman aged 55-70 years who had recovered from COVID-19.

Only a few counts were recorded for this clone. The CDR3 coding sequence is TGTGCCAGCACGGACGGGGGAATCTTTAACTATGGCTACACCTTC. Its protein is CASTDGGIFNYGYTF. The rearrangement uses TRBV11-2 and TRBJ1-2, with D tentatively TRBD1 (5 bases). CDR1 is SGHAT, CDR2 FQNNGV, per germline. The CDR3 extends over 15 amino acids. Between the trimmed V and J ends, which lost 7 bases and 1 base, there was a span of 16 bases.

This clone was observed a few times. The CDR3 sequence is CASSPGQNYGYTF. Written as DNA, the CDR3 is TGTGCCAGCAGTCCTGGACAGAACTATGGCTACACCTTC. J is TRBJ1-2 and V is TRBV7-2, with D tentatively TRBD1 (6 bases). V was trimmed by 6 bases and J by 2 bases, leaving 10 bases between them. Germline V gives CDR1 SGHTA, CDR2 FQGNSA. This CDR3 comprises 13 residues.

V is TRBV10-3 and J is TRBJ2-1; no definite D call. The CDR3 is 15 residues long. Germline V gene data show CDR1 as ENHRY and CDR2 as SYGVKD. V was trimmed by 0 bases and J by 10 bases, leaving 16 bases between them. The CDR3 DNA reads TGTGCCATCAGTGAGTCGGCGGCGGCTGTCGGCGAGCAGTTCTTC. It is translated as CAISESAAAVGEQFF.

The V and J genes are TRBV30 and TRBJ2-2, with 8 positions matching TRBD2. In germline, CDR1 is GTSNPN, CDR2 SVGIG (reference sequence). V trimming: 2 bases; J trimming: 5 bases; junction bases outside the gene matches: 7. CDR3 length: 15 residues. In nucleotides, the CDR3 is TGTGCCTGGAGTTTAACCGGGACTAGAACCGGGGAGCTGTTTTTT. This sequence encodes CAWSLTGTRTGELFF.

This chain connects TRBV5-4 to TRBJ2-1; the match to TRBD2 covers 9 bases. J lost 6 bases, V lost 0 bases, and 4 bases had no gene match. The CDR3 extends over 15 amino acids. Germline assignment: CDR1 SGHNT and CDR2 YYREEE (reference sequence). The CDR3 DNA follows: TGTGCCAGCAGCTTGGGTAGCGGGGGTACCAATGAGCAGTTCTTC. This sequence encodes CASSLGSGGTNEQFF. The full variable domain, in which reference TRBV5-4 and TRBJ2-1 provide the parts outside the CDR3, is ETGVTQSPTHLIKTRGQQVTLRCSSQSGHNTVSWYQQALGQGPQFIFQYYREEENGRGNFPPRFSGLQFPNYSSELNVNALELDDSALYLCASSLGSGGTNEQFFGPGTRLTVL.

This chain uses TRBV29-1 with TRBJ2-7; D may be TRBD1 (5 bases). The CDR3 runs to 15 residues. The germline V gene has CDR1 SQVTM and CDR2 ANQGSEA. The V and J ends lost 6 bases and 4 bases respectively, with 22 bases between them. CDR3 nucleotides: TGCAGCGTCTCTTCGAACAGAGGACAACTATACGAGCAGTACTTC. It is translated as CSVSSNRGQLYEQYF.

This chain uses TRBV7-2 with TRBJ1-1, with a weak D call TRBD1 (6 bases). Germline V gene sequence: CDR1 SGHTA, CDR2 FQGNSA. Trimming removed 1 base from V and 4 bases from J, with 13 bases in between. This CDR3 has 15 residues. The CDR3 DNA reads TGTGCCAGCAGCTTAGTGCCACAGGGTGGCACTGAAGCTTTCTTT. It is translated as CASSLVPQGGTEAFF.

The chain joins TRBV29-1 to TRBJ1-1; 7 nucleotides match TRBD1. CDR3 size: 13 residues. The germline V gene has CDR1 SQVTM and CDR2 ANQGSEA. With 7 bases clipped from V and 1 base from J, the junction kept 6 bases outside the gene matches. The CDR3 DNA reads as TGCAGCGCTAGACAGGGCGGGAACACTGAAGCTTTCTTT. It yields the protein CSARQGGNTEAFF.

J is TRBJ1-6 and V is TRBV10-3; no clear D. Trimming shortened V by 11 bases and J by 6 bases, and 17 bases separated the two germline ends. The CDR3 length is 14 residues. The germline gives CDR1 ENHRY, CDR2 SYGVKD. Here the CDR3 DNA reads TGTGCCGTGCGACCCGGGAGCCTTAATTCACCCCTCCACTTT. Translated, it gives CAVRPGSLNSPLHF.

J is TRBJ1-2 and V is TRBV4-1, with 12 bases identical to TRBD1. The germline CDR1 and CDR2 sequences are MGHRA and YSYEKL. V shed 5 bases and J 4 bases; nucleotides not matched to a gene: 2. The CDR3 consists of 14 residues. The CDR3 DNA reads as TGCGCCAGCAGCGGGACAGGGGGCGGCTATGGCTACACCTTC. Translating it yields CASSGTGGGYGYTF.

The CDR3 sequence is CASQAADTEAFF. The CDR3 region has the DNA TGTGCCTCCCAAGCGGCAGACACTGAAGCTTTCTTT. The chain recombines TRBV10-3 with TRBJ1-1, with D uncertain. The CDR3 sequence is 12 residues long. Trimming stripped 11 bases from V and 3 bases from J, with 13 bases between. The germline V gene has CDR1 ENHRY and CDR2 SYGVKD.

J is TRBJ1-5 and V is TRBV12-3 or TRBV12-4, with D uncertain. V was pared by 3 bases and J by 8 bases, with 8 bases between. The CDR3 covers 12 residues. The CDR3 nucleotides read TGTGCCAGCAGTTTGAACGTAGAGCCCCAGCATTTT. Its translation: CASSLNVEPQHF.

The CDR3 DNA reads TGTGCCAGCAGTTTCTTCCGGGGGGGGGAGACCCAGTACTTC. This encodes CASSFFRGGETQYF. The chain couples TRBV27 to TRBJ2-5, with 8 bases fitting TRBD2. Germline CDR1 reads MNHEY; CDR2 reads SMNVEV (reference sequence). This CDR3 spans 14 amino acids. The junction had 5 bases not matched to a gene; V was cut back by 3 bases and J by 5 bases.

The chain is built from TRBV4-1 and TRBJ1-5; no clear D. V was clipped by 2 bases and J by 2 bases, with 16 bases between them. Germline V gives CDR1 MGHRA, CDR2 YSYEKL. The CDR3 has 17 residues. The CDR3, as DNA: TGCGCCAGCAGCCAACCCGACAATCCCATGGGCAATCAGCCCCAGCATTTT. This gives the protein CASSQPDNPMGNQPQHF.

This clone was observed a single time. The chain is built from TRBV10-1 and TRBJ1-1, with D maybe TRBD1 (5 bases). With 5 bases removed from V and 1 base from J, the gap between germline ends came to 8 bases. Germline lookup yields CDR1 WNHNN and CDR2 SYGVQD (reference sequence). This CDR3 contains 13 residues. The CDR3, as DNA: TGCGCCAGCAGTATGGGGGGGAACACTGAAGCTTTCTTT. Its protein is CASSMGGNTEAFF.

This clone appeared a few times. V and J are TRBV4-1 and TRBJ1-2, with TRBD1 matching 7 bases. CDR3 size: 14 residues. The germline V gene encodes CDR1 MGHRA and CDR2 YSYEKL. V shed 3 bases and J 7 bases; nucleotides not matched to a gene: 8. CDR3 bases: TGCGCCAGCAGCCACTTGACAGGGTCGAGTGGCTACACCTTC. This translates into CASSHLTGSSGYTF.

V is TRBV3-1 (or the pseudogene TRBV3-2) and J is TRBJ1-6, with D possibly TRBD1 on 5 matching bases. The germline CDR1 and CDR2 sequences are LGHDT and YNNKEL (reference sequence). Trimming took off 2 bases at V and 4 bases at J, with 6 bases between the two ends. The CDR3 is 14 residues long. The CDR3 DNA reads TGTGCCAGCAGCCAACCAGGGTATAATTCACCCCTCCACTTT. This encodes CASSQPGYNSPLHF.

This chain connects TRBV2 to TRBJ2-7; 10 positions match TRBD1. After removal of 6 bases from V and 12 bases from J, the junction contained 11 bases not matched to a gene. The CDR3 sequence is 13 residues long. Per the germline V gene, CDR1 is SNHLY and CDR2 is FYNNEI. The CDR3 coding sequence is TGTGCCAGCAGCCTCGGGACAGGGGATAACATGTACGTC. As protein: CASSLGTGDNMYV.

This chain uses TRBV9 with TRBJ2-2; perhaps TRBD1 as D (6 bases). Trimming removed 1 base at V and 0 bases at J, with 19 bases between. Germline V gives CDR1 SGDLS, CDR2 YYNGEE. The CDR3 runs 19 residues. CDR3 DNA: TGTGCCAGCAGCGTACCTGGAGATGCGGACAGCCCGAACACCGGGGAGCTGTTTTTT. The encoded protein is CASSVPGDADSPNTGELFF.

J is TRBJ1-6 and V is TRBV2; TRBD1 is a possible D gene (6 bases). This CDR3 region has 18 residues. V dropped 6 bases and J dropped 0 bases, with 18 bases sitting between them. The germline CDR1 and CDR2 sequences are SNHLY and FYNNEI. The CDR3 loop reads CASSLRWGQSSYNSPLHF. CDR3 DNA sequence: TGTGCCAGCAGCCTTCGGTGGGGGCAGAGCTCCTATAATTCACCCCTCCACTTT.

To note about this clone: Within the sample, other DNA sequences also encode this same CDR3. The rearrangement joins TRBV5-1 to TRBJ1-3; D unclear. V lost 0 bases, J lost 0 bases, and 10 bases lay in between. CDR3 length: 16 amino acids. Germline V gene sequence: CDR1 SGHRS, CDR2 YFSETQ. CDR3 residues: CASSLGGSFSGNTIYF. In nucleotides, the CDR3 is TGCGCCAGCAGCTTGGGAGGGTCATTCTCTGGAAACACCATATATTTT.